This T cell receptor beta chain comes out of a study of blood T cell repertoires in COVID-19. V lost 3 bases and J lost 1; bases outside the gene matches: 5. This CDR3 is built from 15 residues. Germline-derived CDR1 and CDR2 are SGDLS and YYNGEE. Produced via immunoSEQ multiplex PCR; TCRdb's table is partial and in-frame only. The sample records roughly 200,000 clones, around 85% being singletons. The sequence derives from a woman in her fifties or sixties with acute or convalescent COVID-19. Sequenced sample: peripheral blood. The chain employs TRBV9 and TRBJ2-7; 9 nucleotides match TRBD2. The CDR3: CASSELAGPSYEQYF. As DNA, the CDR3 is TGTGCCAGCAGCGAACTAGCGGGCCCTTCCTACGAGCAGTACTTC. Drawing the rest from reference TRBV9 and TRBJ2-7, the complete variable domain is DSGVTQTPKHLITATGQRVTLRCSPRSGDLSVYWYQQSLDQGLQFLIQYYNGEERAKGNILERFSAQQFPDLHSELNLSSLELGDSALYFCASSELAGPSYEQYFGPGTRLTVT.